A selection of T cell receptor beta chains follows, all from one sample in a study of cytomegalovirus exposure and HLA in healthy donors. Here immunoSEQ multiplex PCR was the method, and the copy in TCRdb shows in-frame clones only, minus some. Here the sample spans about 260,000 clones, roughly 70% being singletons. Material: PBMCs. Receptor source: a female donor in good health and CMV-seronegative. The CDR3 runs from the conserved cysteine through the conserved F or W. Each record gives: J gene, D gene, V gene, clone size, CDR3 DNA, CDR3 protein. A D gene is named only where the DNA matches it firmly. Size is stated for part of the rows, as once, few or many counts, or as a class when the clone is expanded.

>TRBJ2-3|TRBD2|TRBV2|.
TGTGCCAGCAGTTGGACTAGCGGGAGTTCATTCCCAGATACGCAGTATTTT
CASSWTSGSSFPDTQYF
>TRBJ2-7|TRBD1|TRBV4-1|.
TGCGCCAGCAGCCTCACCGGGACAGGGGGTTACGAGCAGTACTTC
CASSLTGTGGYEQYF
>TRBJ1-2|.|TRBV6-5|.
TGTGCCAGCAGTCCAACAGGGCCTCCGAACTATGGCTACACCTTC
CASSPTGPPNYGYTF
>TRBJ1-5|TRBD1|TRBV19|.
TGTGCCAGTAGTATTCGGGACAGGGGGCTAGGTAGCAATCAGCCCCAGCATTTT
CASSIRDRGLGSNQPQHF
>TRBJ2-1|.|TRBV10-3|.
TGTGCCATCAGTGACTCAGGGGCCAGCTCCTACAATGAGCAGTTCTTC
CAISDSGASSYNEQFF
>TRBJ1-3|.|TRBV6-1|.
TGTGCCAGCACATTGGGAGGGACCTCTGGAAACACCATATATTTT
CASTLGGTSGNTIYF
>TRBJ1-2|TRBD1|TRBV5-1|.
TGCGCCAGCAGCTTCACAGGGGTAGATGGCTACACCTTC
CASSFTGVDGYTF
>TRBJ1-6|.|TRBV30|.
TGTGCCTGGCGGCCCTGGGGGGAGAACCGGCCCCTCCACTTT
CAWRPWGENRPLHF
>TRBJ2-1|TRBD1|TRBV28|.
TGTGCCAGCAGTCACCTCGACAGGGGGCCCTACAATGAGCAGTTCTTC
CASSHLDRGPYNEQFF
>TRBJ1-1|.|TRBV19|.
TGTGCCAGTAGCATCCAAGGGGGGAACACTGAAGCTTTCTTT
CASSIQGGNTEAFF
>TRBJ2-7|.|TRBV6-5|.
TGTGCCAGCAGTTACTTCGACCCGGGTCCCTCCTACGAGCAGTACTTC
CASSYFDPGPSYEQYF
>TRBJ2-2|TRBD2|TRBV18|.
TGTGCCAGCTCACCACGACCTAGCGGGAGAAGGGCCGGGGAGCTGTTTTTT
CASSPRPSGRRAGELFF
>TRBJ2-7|.|TRBV7-6|.
TGTGCCAGTCTAGCGACCTCACACTCCTACGAGCAGTACTTC
CASLATSHSYEQYF
>TRBJ1-1|TRBD1|TRBV19|.
TGTGCCAGTAGTATAGGGACAGGGACCGAAGCTTTCTTT
CASSIGTGTEAFF
>TRBJ1-1|.|TRBV7-2|.
TGTGCCAGCAGCTCATTTCCGGGCGGGGGCAACACTGAAGCTTTCTTT
CASSSFPGGGNTEAFF
>TRBJ2-3|TRBD1|TRBV28|.
TGTGCCAGCAGTAGGACAGGGTTAATTAGCACAGATACGCAGTATTTT
CASSRTGLISTDTQYF
>TRBJ2-7|TRBD1|TRBV4-1|.
TGCGCCAGCAGCCAAGTTGGGACAGCCCCCTACGAGCAGTACTTC
CASSQVGTAPYEQYF
>TRBJ2-7|TRBD2|TRBV6-5|.
TGTGCCAGCAGTTACTCTAGGACTAGCGGATCCTACGAGCAGTACTTC
CASSYSRTSGSYEQYF
>TRBJ2-7|.|TRBV20-1|once
TGCAGAGGGAGAAACTCCTACGAGCAGTACTTC
CRGRNSYEQYF
>TRBJ2-3|.|TRBV5-4|.
TGTGCCAGCAGCTTGCAGAGCGGCGGGGCAGATACGCAGTATTTT
CASSLQSGGADTQYF
>TRBJ1-4|.|TRBV5-5|.
TGTGCCAGCAGTTTTGGGGGGGGGTATGAAAAACTGTTTTTT
CASSFGGGYEKLFF
>TRBJ2-1|TRBD2|TRBV5-4|.
TGTGCCAGCAGCTTAGGACTAGCGGGAGCCTACAATGAGCAGTTCTTC
CASSLGLAGAYNEQFF
>TRBJ2-2|TRBD2|TRBV5-4|.
TGTGCCAGCAGACCGGGGACTAGCGGGCTCCTCCATGGCGGGGAGCTGTTTTTT
CASRPGTSGLLHGGELFF
>TRBJ2-1|.|TRBV2|once
TGTGCCAGCACCCCTCGGGGGGCGGGTTCTTACAATGAGCAGTTCTTC
CASTPRGAGSYNEQFF
>TRBJ2-5|.|TRBV19|.
TGTGCCAGTAGTATAGATGCCTACCTGGGCCAGCCAGACCAAGAGACCCAGTACTTC
CASSIDAYLGQPDQETQYF
>TRBJ2-6|.|TRBV6-5|.
TGTGCCAGCGGACACAGGGCTTCTGGGGCCAACGTCCTGACTTTC
CASGHRASGANVLTF
>TRBJ2-6|.|TRBV7-9|.
TGTGCCAGCAGCTACGGAGGTGGGGCCAACGTCCTGACTTTC
CASSYGGGANVLTF
>TRBJ2-7|TRBD1|TRBV6-1|.
TGTGCCAGCAAACGAGCGACAGGGGGGGCCTACGAGCAGTACTTC
CASKRATGGAYEQYF
>TRBJ2-3|TRBD2|TRBV5-1|.
TGCGCCAGCACTCCCAGCCCCGCGCTAGCGGAGACAGATACGCAGTATTTT
CASTPSPALAETDTQYF
>TRBJ2-1|TRBD2|TRBV7-2|.
TGTGCCAGCAGCTTAGGGACTAGCGGGGGCTCCTACAATGAGCAGTTCTTC
CASSLGTSGGSYNEQFF
>TRBJ2-7|TRBD2|TRBV5-1|.
TGCGCCAGCAGCTTTAGCGGGAGTCCAAACGAGCAGTACTTC
CASSFSGSPNEQYF
>TRBJ2-7|TRBD1|TRBV2|.
TGTGCCAGCAGTCCCTCGGGACAGGGGGCCAACGAGCAGTACTTC
CASSPSGQGANEQYF
>TRBJ2-3|.|TRBV27|.
TGTGCCAGCAGCCAACTACCGGGACAAAATACGCAGTATTTT
CASSQLPGQNTQYF
>TRBJ1-6|.|TRBV19|.
TGTGCCAGTAGTATTACAGGCAGCAATTCACCCCTCCACTTT
CASSITGSNSPLHF
>TRBJ2-7|TRBD1|TRBV2|.
TGTGCCAGCACCAAGAGGGGGCGGTCCTACGAGCAGTACTTC
CASTKRGRSYEQYF
>TRBJ2-7|.|TRBV21-1|.
TGTGCCAGCAGCAAAGCCGGGACATCGGGTACGGGCGAGCAGTACTTC
CASSKAGTSGTGEQYF
>TRBJ1-2|.|TRBV28|.
TGTGCCAGCAGCCCCACTGGTCGGGGGGCGACTATTGGCTACACCTTC
CASSPTGRGATIGYTF
>TRBJ1-2|.|TRBV15|.
TGTGCCACCAGCAGAGTATTGCTAGGAAACTATGGCTACACCTTC
CATSRVLLGNYGYTF
>TRBJ2-1|TRBD2|TRBV10-2|.
TGCGCCAGCACTATACTAGCGGGAGATTACAATGAGCAGTTCTTC
CASTILAGDYNEQFF
>TRBJ2-5|.|TRBV5-4|.
TGTGCCAGCAGCCCGCGCGGACAAGGAGGGCAGACCCAGTACTTC
CASSPRGQGGQTQYF
>TRBJ2-7|.|TRBV11-3|.
TGTGCCAGCAGCTTAGTCACAGGTTTCTACGAGCAGTACTTC
CASSLVTGFYEQYF
>TRBJ2-3|TRBD2|TRBV2|few
TGTGCCAGCAGTGATGGGGGAGGGACAGATACGCAGTATTTT
CASSDGGGTDTQYF
>TRBJ1-1|TRBD1|TRBV29-1|.
TGCAGCGTTGTGTCTTTCAGGGGGCGAACTGAAGCTTTCTTT
CSVVSFRGRTEAFF
>TRBJ2-2|TRBD1|TRBV5-6|.
TGTGCCAGCAGCCCGGGACAGAAAGACGGGGAGCTGTTTTTT
CASSPGQKDGELFF
>TRBJ2-1|.|TRBV7-9|once
TGTGCCAGCAGCTTATTTTTGGGCAGTCTTGGCAATGAGCAGTTCTTC
CASSLFLGSLGNEQFF
>TRBJ2-1|.|TRBV5-4|.
TGTGCCAGCAGCTATAGCGTCCACAATGAGCAGTTCTTC
CASSYSVHNEQFF
>TRBJ1-5|.|TRBV4-1|.
TGCGCCAGCAGCCAGAGGGGGACCTTCAATCAGCCCCAGCATTTT
CASSQRGTFNQPQHF
>TRBJ1-2|.|TRBV7-9|.
TGTGCCAGCAGCTCAACTCCAGGGGCTCTTAACTATGGCTACACCTTC
CASSSTPGALNYGYTF
>TRBJ1-2|TRBD1|TRBV12-5|.
TGTGCTAGTGGTTCCGGGACAGGGAACCCCTATGGCTACACCTTC
CASGSGTGNPYGYTF
>TRBJ2-1|TRBD2|TRBV5-1|.
TGCGCCAGCAGCTTACTAAGCGGGAGCTCCTACAATGAGCAGTTCTTC
CASSLLSGSSYNEQFF
>TRBJ2-1|.|TRBV2|.
TGTGCCAGCACCAGACTCCGAGGGCACAATGAGCAGTTCTTC
CASTRLRGHNEQFF
>TRBJ1-4|.|TRBV28|.
TGTGCCAGCAGTTTATCGACAATGGGACTGTTTTTT
CASSLSTMGLFF
>TRBJ1-1|.|TRBV10-2|.
TGCGCCACCTCGATTCAGATGAACACTGAAGCTTTCTTT
CATSIQMNTEAFF
>TRBJ1-2|.|TRBV7-9|.
TGTTCCAGCAGCTCCGGAGGTTGGGAAGGGCCTACGGGCTACACCTTC
CSSSSGGWEGPTGYTF
>TRBJ2-5|.|TRBV5-6|.
TGTGCCAGCAGCTTGGTGGAGGTGAAGACCCAGTACTTC
CASSLVEVKTQYF
>TRBJ1-2|TRBD1|TRBV28|.
TGTGCCAGCAGTTTAGTGGACAGGGGAGGGGGCTACACCTTC
CASSLVDRGGGYTF
>TRBJ2-3|.|TRBV27|.
TGTGCCAGCAGTTTGCTAGTCGTCGGTCAACTTTTCACAGATACGCAGTATTTT
CASSLLVVGQLFTDTQYF